The 22 T cell receptor beta chains listed next were all sequenced from one sample in a study of T cell repertoires in cytomegalovirus infection. For these receptors, no antigen is known. Each CDR3 protein gets one entry after TCRdb re-called the reads with MiXCR. The top ten clones hold roughly 20% of a sample with some 700,000 distinct CDR3 sequences, around 32% of them seen once. The starting material was cultured PBMCs, obtained from culture after CMV antigen stimulation. These TCRs come from a human donor in good health (CMV status not recorded). Some clones in this sample may be carry-over from other donors' samples.

The chain joins TRBV5-1 to TRBJ1-3; D not resolved. Germline assignment: CDR1 SGHRS and CDR2 YFSETQ. The CDR3 has 14 residues. V dropped 0 bases and J dropped 5 bases, with 9 bases sitting between them. The CDR3 spells CASSLVGLRNTIYF. The DNA of the CDR3 is TGCGCCAGCAGCTTGGTGGGGTTAAGAAACACCATATATTTT.

This clonotype has only one observation. V gene TRBV7-8 combines with J gene TRBJ2-7; D tentatively fits TRBD1 or TRBD2 (5 bases each). This CDR3 has 14 amino acids. Germline assignment: CDR1 SGHVS and CDR2 FQNEAQ. Trimming took off 4 bases at V and 2 bases at J, with 12 bases between the two ends. The CDR3 nucleotides are TGTGCCAGCAGCTGGGACGGACTTACCTACGAGCAGTACTTC. Translated: CASSWDGLTYEQYF.

This clonotype was picked up a small number of times. This rearrangement joins TRBV4-1 to TRBJ2-2; 7 bases are a match to TRBD1. V lost 4 bases to trimming and J lost 2 bases; unmatched junction nucleotides: 13. The CDR3 has 18 residues. Germline V gene sequence: CDR1 MGHRA, CDR2 YSYEKL. CDR3: CASSPRRDSISNTGELFF. The DNA of the CDR3 is TGCGCCAGCAGCCCCCGTCGGGACAGTATCTCAAACACCGGGGAGCTGTTTTTT.

The chain uses TRBV6-2 or TRBV6-3 and TRBJ2-2, with TRBD2 identical over 13 bases. Germline lookup yields CDR1 MNHEY and CDR2 SVGEGT. V lost 6 bases and J lost 6; bases outside the gene matches: 7. The CDR3 extends over 16 amino acids. Written as DNA, the CDR3 is TGTGCCAGCAGCAAGACTAGCGGGAGGTTTGCCGGGGAGCTGTTTTTT. Residues: CASSKTSGRFAGELFF.

The chain joins TRBV7-6 to TRBJ2-7; no clear D. The V gene's germline CDR1 is SGHVS and CDR2 FNYEAQ. The CDR3 is 15 amino acids. Trimming shortened V by 0 bases and J by 5 bases, and 14 bases separated the two germline ends. CDR3 sequence (DNA): TGTGCCAGCAGCTTAGCGAGTGGCAGCACAGACGAGCAGTACTTC. Protein: CASSLASGSTDEQYF. Full variable domain (rest looked up from reference TRBV7-6 and TRBJ2-7): GAGVSQSPRYKVTKRGQDVALRCDPISGHVSLYWYRQALGQGPEFLTYFNYEAQQDKSGLPNDRFSAERPEGSISTLTIQRTEQRDSAMYRCASSLASGSTDEQYFGPGTRLTVT.

The J gene is TRBJ2-3, the V gene TRBV27; the D is unclear. This CDR3 contains 14 residues. V was pared by 5 bases and J by 5 bases, with 14 bases between. Germline assignment: CDR1 MNHEY and CDR2 SMNVEV (reference sequence). The CDR3 reads CASSLIRLGDTQYF. CDR3 in DNA: TGTGCCAGCAGTCTTATAAGGTTGGGAGATACGCAGTATTTT.

V gene TRBV20-1 combines with J gene TRBJ1-2; D may be TRBD1 (6 bases). Trimming took off 2 bases at V and 6 bases at J, with 25 bases between the two ends. Germline CDR1 and CDR2: DFQATT and SNEGSKA (reference sequence). CDR3 length equals 17 residues. CDR3 DNA sequence: TGCAGTGCTAGACCCAGGGGAGGGGAATCAGGCTTTGATGGCTACACCTTC. Its protein is CSARPRGGESGFDGYTF.

The chain couples TRBV28 to TRBJ1-1, with D unclear. Trimming took off 5 bases at V and 5 bases at J, with 12 bases between the two ends. Germline CDR1 is MDHEN and CDR2 is SYDVKM. The CDR3 loop spans 13 amino acids. In DNA form, the CDR3 reads TGTGCCAGCAGTCCCCCTAAAGGGACTGAAGCTTTCTTT. Translating it yields CASSPPKGTEAFF. Using reference TRBV28 and TRBJ1-1 for the parts outside the CDR3, the full variable domain is DVKVTQSSRYLVKRTGEKVFLECVQDMDHENMFWYRQDPGLGLRLIYFSYDVKMKEKGDIPEGYSVSREKKERFSLILESASTNQTSMYLCASSPPKGTEAFFGQGTRLTVV.

The chain recombines TRBV6-1 with TRBJ2-3, with TRBD2 as a possible D gene (5 bases). V lost 5 bases to trimming and J lost 5 bases, with 14 bases between them. Germline V gene sequence: CDR1 MNHNS, CDR2 SASEGT. The CDR3 has 14 amino acids. CDR3 residues: CASSSRVGRDTQYF. The CDR3 DNA reads as TGTGCCAGCAGTTCGCGGGTGGGTAGAGATACGCAGTATTTT.

The rearrangement uses TRBV4-2 and TRBJ2-1; 10 nucleotides agree with TRBD1. J lost 0 bases, V lost 0 bases, and 2 bases had no gene match. The CDR3 covers 17 residues. Germline V gene sequence: CDR1 LGHNA, CDR2 YNFKEQ. CDR3 region: CASSQDRDRGSYNEQFF. CDR3 bases: TGTGCCAGCAGCCAAGATCGGGACAGGGGCTCCTACAATGAGCAGTTCTTC.

This clonotype came up a few times. V and J are TRBV4-1 and TRBJ2-5, with D perhaps TRBD2 (7 bases). The germline V gene has CDR1 MGHRA and CDR2 YSYEKL. Trimming pared 7 bases from V and 5 bases from J, leaving 17 bases between. The CDR3 is 14 residues long. The CDR3 reads CASKSPGGQETQYF. The CDR3 DNA follows: TGCGCCAGCAAGAGCCCGGGGGGCCAGGAGACCCAGTACTTC.

This clonotype was picked up a small number of times. The CDR3 loop reads CASTATAAYNEQFF. For the CDR3, the DNA is TGTGCCAGCACCGCGACTGCCGCCTACAATGAGCAGTTCTTC. This rearrangement joins TRBV5-8 to TRBJ2-1; the D is unclear. Trimming took 6 bases from V and 2 from J, leaving 12 bases between them. The CDR3 totals 14 residues. Germline V gene lookup returns CDR1 SGHTS and CDR2 YDEGEE.

The chain combines TRBV7-2 with TRBJ2-2, with TRBD2 identical over 9 bases. Germline trimming cut 1 base from V and 1 base from J; bases unmatched to any gene: 4. CDR3 length: 17 residues. Per the germline V gene, CDR1 is SGHTA and CDR2 is FQGNSA. The CDR3 DNA reads TGTGCCAGCAGCTTAGGGCCAGCGGGGGGGAACACCGGGGAGCTGTTTTTT. This encodes CASSLGPAGGNTGELFF.

The J gene is TRBJ2-7, the V gene TRBV12-3 or TRBV12-4, with no clear D. The CDR3 length is 13 residues. Trimming shortened V by 3 bases and J by 6 bases, and 12 bases separated the two germline ends. CDR3 DNA sequence: TGTGCCAGCAGTTTTAGTCCCAGTTTCGAGCAGTACTTC. Encoded protein: CASSFSPSFEQYF.

V gene TRBV7-6 combines with J gene TRBJ2-3, with D possibly TRBD2 on 5 matching bases. This CDR3 has 13 residues. The germline V and J ends were trimmed by 5 bases and 4 bases, with 10 bases remaining between them. Looked up from germline, CDR1 is SGHVS and CDR2 is FNYEAQ. The CDR3 loop reads CASSRSGSDTQYF. The CDR3 DNA reads as TGTGCCAGCAGCCGATCGGGATCAGATACGCAGTATTTT.

The chain uses TRBV12-3 or TRBV12-4 and TRBJ1-4, with a weak D call TRBD1 (5 bases). This CDR3 contains 18 residues. V was cut by 6 bases and J by 1 base, with 21 bases left in between. CDR3 amino acids: CASSPREITTRTNEKLFF. As DNA, the CDR3 is TGTGCCAGCAGCCCCAGGGAAATAACAACCAGAACTAATGAAAAACTGTTTTTT.

This clonotype was seen a few times. The gene calls are TRBV4-2 and TRBJ2-1; weak D call: TRBD2 (6 bases). V lost 4 bases and J 1 base, leaving 14 bases between the germline ends. CDR1 is LGHNA, CDR2 YNFKEQ, per germline. The CDR3 is 16 residues long. CDR3 loop: CASSRGGVWSYNEQFF. DNA of the CDR3: TGTGCCAGCAGCCGGGGCGGGGTGTGGTCCTACAATGAGCAGTTCTTC.

V usage is TRBV28 and J usage is TRBJ2-3; 7 nucleotides align to TRBD2. CDR1 MDHEN and CDR2 SYDVKM come from the germline V gene. The CDR3 length is 14 residues. Trimming at V came to 7 bases and at J to 6 bases, leaving 10 bases not matched to a gene. Here the CDR3 reads CASIEGGPKDTQYF. The CDR3 DNA sequence: TGTGCCAGCATAGAGGGAGGGCCGAAGGATACGCAGTATTTT.

As concerns this clonotype: This clone may be a read error of a much larger clone one base away. The chain joins TRBV7-2 to TRBJ1-3; 7 bases fit TRBD1. CDR1 is SGHTA and CDR2 is FQGNSA in the germline V gene. V shed 5 bases and J 8 bases; nucleotides not matched to a gene: 12. This CDR3 contains 15 residues. The CDR3 is CASSTNRGWGDTIYF. The CDR3 coding sequence is TGTGCCAGCAGCACGAACAGGGGTTGGGGAGACACCATATATTTT.

This chain joins TRBV6-6 and TRBJ2-2; 7 bases match TRBD1. With V trimmed by 7 bases and J by 0 bases, 8 bases remained unmatched. CDR1 is MNHNY and CDR2 is SVGAGI in the germline V gene (reference sequence). The CDR3 has 16 amino acids. The CDR3 bases are TGTGCCAGCACCTCCCCTCAGGGGGCGAACACCGGGGAGCTGTTTTTT. Its protein product is CASTSPQGANTGELFF.

The CDR3 loop reads CASSLRDGVGYEQYF. The CDR3 coding sequence is TGCGCCAGCAGTCTAAGGGACGGTGTTGGCTACGAGCAGTACTTC. The rearrangement links TRBV5-1 to TRBJ2-7; D may correspond to TRBD1 or TRBD2 (5 bases each). The CDR3 runs to 15 residues. V lost 5 bases and J lost 3, with 18 bases in between. Germline lookup yields CDR1 SGHRS and CDR2 YFSETQ.

The chain uses TRBV7-7 and TRBJ2-7; D call uncertain. Germline V lookup: CDR1 SSHAT, CDR2 FNYEAQ (reference sequence). The germline V and J ends were trimmed by 5 bases and 2 bases, with 10 bases remaining between them. The CDR3 has 13 amino acids. For the CDR3, the DNA is TGTGCCAGCAGCGTTAGCCTTGCCTACGAGCAGTACTTC. Translated, it gives CASSVSLAYEQYF.